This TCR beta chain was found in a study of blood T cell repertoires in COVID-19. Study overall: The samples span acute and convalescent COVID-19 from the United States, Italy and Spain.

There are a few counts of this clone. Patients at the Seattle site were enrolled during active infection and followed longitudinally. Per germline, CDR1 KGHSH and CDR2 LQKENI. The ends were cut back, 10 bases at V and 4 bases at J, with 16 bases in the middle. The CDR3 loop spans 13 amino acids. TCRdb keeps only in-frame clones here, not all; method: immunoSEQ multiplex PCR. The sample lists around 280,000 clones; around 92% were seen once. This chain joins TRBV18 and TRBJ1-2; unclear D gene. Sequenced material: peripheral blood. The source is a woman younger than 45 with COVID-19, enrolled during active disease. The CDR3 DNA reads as TGTGCCACCACTTCCCCGGAGCCCTATGGCTACACCTTC. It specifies CATTSPEPYGYTF.